The sequence of this T cell receptor (beta chain) was determined in a study of cytomegalovirus exposure and HLA in healthy donors. About the research overall: Around 85 million unique TCRs from HLA-typed donors were held in an early data release.

Use of 60 Vbeta and 13 Jbeta primers characterized the PCR. TCRdb's table, derived via immunoSEQ multiplex PCR, lists solely in-frame clones and lacks some. Found here are about 100,000 clones, about 86% of them singletons; the top ten hold approximately 4%. The sample comprised PBMCs. This TCR was sampled from a woman in her 70s in good health and CMV-seropositive.

The DNA of the CDR3 is TGTGCCGCTTCAGGGGAAGTCAACGAGCAGTACTTC. The encoded protein is CAASGEVNEQYF. The rearrangement joins TRBV28 to TRBJ2-7; possibly TRBD1 for D (6 bases). The CDR3 is made up of 12 amino acids. Germline V gene lookup returns CDR1 MDHEN and CDR2 SYDVKM. V was pared by 11 bases and J by 5 bases, with 16 bases between.